Below, 5 T cell receptor beta chains from the same sample are listed, as sequenced in a study of blood T cell repertoires in COVID-19. Sequenced by immunoSEQ multiplex PCR; TCRdb stores in-frame clones only, minus some. The sample consists of more than 65,000 clones, 80% of them appearing once. Specimen: peripheral blood. The receptors shown here come from a man in his 60s with active or convalescent COVID-19.

This rearrangement joins TRBV5-5 to TRBJ1-2; possibly TRBD1 for D (6 bases). The ends were cut back, 2 bases at V and 5 bases at J, with 13 bases in the middle. The CDR3 contains 14 residues. Germline loops: CDR1 SGHKS, CDR2 YYEKEE (reference sequence). CDR3 protein: CASSLQGEGYGYTF. DNA for the CDR3: TGTGCCAGCAGCTTACAGGGAGAGGGGTATGGCTACACCTTC.

The rearrangement links TRBV4-3 to TRBJ1-6; D unresolved. Germline CDR1 LGHNA, CDR2 YSLEER. Trimming took 0 bases from V and 7 from J, leaving 4 bases between them. This CDR3 has 13 amino acids. The CDR3, as DNA: TGCGCCAGCAGCCAAGATATAAATTCACCCCTCCACTTT. Its translation: CASSQDINSPLHF.

J is TRBJ1-2 and V is TRBV19, with D hard to call. Trimming took 10 bases from V and 4 from J, leaving 16 bases between them. This CDR3 is 13 amino acids long. The germline gives CDR1 LNHDA, CDR2 SQIVND (reference sequence). This chain's CDR3 is CATMAQPAYGYTF. Written as DNA, the CDR3 is TGTGCCACCATGGCACAGCCGGCCTATGGCTACACCTTC.

This sequence joins TRBV7-8 and TRBJ2-1; D is uncertain. Looked up from germline, CDR1 is SGHVS and CDR2 is FQNEAQ. The CDR3 runs 13 residues. Deletions cut 3 bases from V and 2 bases from J, with 5 bases between. CDR3 in DNA: TGTGCCAGCAGCTTCGACACCTACAATGAGCAGTTCTTC. It specifies CASSFDTYNEQFF. The full variable domain, rest sourced from reference TRBV7-8 and TRBJ2-1, is GAGVSQSPRYKVAKRGQDVALRCDPISGHVSLFWYQQALGQGPEFLTYFQNEAQLDKSGLPSDRFFAERPEGSVSTLKIQRTQQEDSAVYLCASSFDTYNEQFFGPGTRLTVL.

The chain joins TRBV7-2 to TRBJ2-3, with TRBD2 matching 9 bases. The CDR3 has 17 residues. V lost 5 bases and J lost 3; bases outside the gene matches: 12. The germline V gene encodes CDR1 SGHTA and CDR2 FQGNSA. The CDR3 DNA is TGTGCCAGCAGCCCCCCGTGGGCGGGGGGGCGAACAGATACGCAGTATTTT. This sequence encodes CASSPPWAGGRTDTQYF.